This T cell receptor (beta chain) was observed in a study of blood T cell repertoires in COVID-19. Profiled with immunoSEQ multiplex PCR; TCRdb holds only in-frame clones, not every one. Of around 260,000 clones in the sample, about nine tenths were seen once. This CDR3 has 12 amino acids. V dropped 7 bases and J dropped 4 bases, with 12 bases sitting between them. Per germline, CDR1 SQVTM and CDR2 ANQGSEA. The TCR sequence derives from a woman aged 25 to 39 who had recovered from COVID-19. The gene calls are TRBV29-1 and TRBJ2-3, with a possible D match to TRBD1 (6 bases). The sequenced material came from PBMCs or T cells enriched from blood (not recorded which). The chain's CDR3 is CSGLKGADTQYF. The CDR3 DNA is TGCAGCGGTTTAAAGGGGGCAGATACGCAGTATTTT.